The T cell receptor (beta chain) described here comes from a study of tumour-infiltrating T cells in Burkitt lymphoma. Study at large: Repertoire clonality predicted overall and progression-free survival.

The V end was cut by 2 bases, the J end by 4 bases, with 8 bases between. Germline CDR1 is MRHNA and CDR2 is SNTAGT. The length of the CDR3 is 13 residues. This clone turned up a few times. Libraries were prepared by immunoSEQ multiplex PCR; TCRdb keeps only in-frame clonotypes and omits some of them. This table has 5,500 to 7,000 clones, around 10% appearing once. The chain links TRBV6-4 to TRBJ1-2; D is uncertain. The clonotype was recovered from a human donor with diffuse large B-cell lymphoma. Sequences were obtained from tumor tissue. CDR3: CASSDRAGYGYTF. In DNA, the CDR3 is TGTGCCAGCAGTGACAGAGCGGGCTATGGCTACACCTTC.